The 6 T cell receptor beta chains reported below all come from one sample, sequenced in a study of CD4 T cells in relation to SARS-CoV-2 and coronaviruses. Their target antigens are unknown. Produced via immunoSEQ multiplex PCR; TCRdb's table is partial and in-frame only. The profile covers about 21,000 clones, with roughly four fifths appearing a single time and 20% to 25% taken by the ten largest. CD4+ T cells from unexposed donors were obtained before the COVID-19 pandemic (2011-2018). After ten to eleven days of culture, CD4+ T cells were isolated. Input material: CD4+ T cells from PBMCs, cultured in vitro. These TCRs come from a human donor in good health.

This rearrangement joins TRBV4-1 to TRBJ2-7, with 12 bases that match TRBD1. The germline CDR1 and CDR2 sequences are MGHRA and YSYEKL. The V gene end was trimmed by 1 base and the J gene end by 5 bases; junction bases not matched to a gene: 6. CDR3 length: 16 amino acids. CDR3 protein: CASSQVSGTGGHEQYF. The CDR3 coding sequence is TGCGCCAGCAGCCAAGTCTCAGGGACAGGGGGCCACGAGCAGTACTTC.

A few counts support this clone. This sequence joins TRBV29-1 and TRBJ1-2, with D possibly TRBD1 on 6 matching bases. V lost 3 bases, J lost 5 bases, and 13 bases lay in between. This CDR3 is built from 13 residues. The germline V gene has CDR1 SQVTM and CDR2 ANQGSEA. The CDR3 protein is CSVDRDMSYGYTF. The CDR3 DNA follows: TGCAGCGTTGACCGGGACATGAGTTATGGCTACACCTTC.

The rearrangement joins TRBV5-1 to TRBJ2-3; no clear D gene. V lost 2 bases, J lost 2 bases, and 3 bases lay in between. Germline V gene lookup returns CDR1 SGHRS and CDR2 YFSETQ. The CDR3 runs 12 residues. The CDR3 is CASSFDTDTQYF. In DNA form, the CDR3 reads TGCGCCAGCAGCTTTGACACAGATACGCAGTATTTT. Together with reference TRBV5-1 and TRBJ2-3, the CDR3 gives the full variable domain: KAGVTQTPRYLIKTRGQQVTLSCSPISGHRSVSWYQQTPGQGLQFLFEYFSETQRNKGNFPGRFSGRQFSNSRSEMNVSTLELGDSALYLCASSFDTDTQYFGPGTRLTVL.

The chain combines TRBV13 with TRBJ2-7; TRBD2 matches at 8 bases. The CDR3 loop spans 16 amino acids. Germline CDR1 is PRHDT and CDR2 is FYEKMQ (reference sequence). J was trimmed by 6 bases and V by 2 bases; bases with no gene match: 12. The CDR3 DNA reads TGTGCCAGCAGCTTACTGACAGGTCCCGGGGGGGCCGAGCAGTACTTC. Its protein product is CASSLLTGPGGAEQYF. The variable domain in full, with the rest retrieved from reference TRBV13 and TRBJ2-7, is AAGVIQSPRHLIKEKRETATLKCYPIPRHDTVYWYQQGPGQDPQFLISFYEKMQSDKGSIPDRFSAQQFSDYHSELNMSSLELGDSALYFCASSLLTGPGGAEQYFGPGTRLTVT.

This chain uses TRBV5-8 with TRBJ1-1; possible D gene TRBD1, 5 bases. Deletions cut 4 bases from V and 3 bases from J, with 13 bases between. CDR1 SGHTS and CDR2 YDEGEE come from the germline V gene. This CDR3 comprises 14 residues. CDR3 sequence (DNA): TGTGCCAGCAGCAGGGGTTGGATAGACACTGAAGCTTTCTTT. Translating it yields CASSRGWIDTEAFF.

This rearrangement joins TRBV5-8 to TRBJ2-5; TRBD2 might be the D (6 bases). Germline V gene lookup returns CDR1 SGHTS and CDR2 YDEGEE. This CDR3 comprises 14 residues. V lost 6 bases, J lost 4 bases, and 16 bases lay in between. The CDR3 loop reads CASTFPRGPETQYF. CDR3 sequence (DNA): TGTGCCAGCACCTTTCCGCGGGGCCCAGAGACCCAGTACTTC.